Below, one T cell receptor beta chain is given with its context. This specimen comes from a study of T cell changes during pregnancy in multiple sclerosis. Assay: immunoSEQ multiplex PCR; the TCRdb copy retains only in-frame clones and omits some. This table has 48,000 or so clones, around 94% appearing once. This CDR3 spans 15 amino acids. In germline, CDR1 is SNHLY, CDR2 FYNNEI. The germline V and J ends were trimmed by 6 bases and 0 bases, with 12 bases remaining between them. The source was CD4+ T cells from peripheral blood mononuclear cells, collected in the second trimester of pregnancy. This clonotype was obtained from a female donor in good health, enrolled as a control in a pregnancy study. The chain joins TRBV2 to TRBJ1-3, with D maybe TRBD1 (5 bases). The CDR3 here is CASRPVGGSGNTIYF. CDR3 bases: TGTGCCAGCAGGCCTGTCGGGGGCTCTGGAAACACCATATATTTT.